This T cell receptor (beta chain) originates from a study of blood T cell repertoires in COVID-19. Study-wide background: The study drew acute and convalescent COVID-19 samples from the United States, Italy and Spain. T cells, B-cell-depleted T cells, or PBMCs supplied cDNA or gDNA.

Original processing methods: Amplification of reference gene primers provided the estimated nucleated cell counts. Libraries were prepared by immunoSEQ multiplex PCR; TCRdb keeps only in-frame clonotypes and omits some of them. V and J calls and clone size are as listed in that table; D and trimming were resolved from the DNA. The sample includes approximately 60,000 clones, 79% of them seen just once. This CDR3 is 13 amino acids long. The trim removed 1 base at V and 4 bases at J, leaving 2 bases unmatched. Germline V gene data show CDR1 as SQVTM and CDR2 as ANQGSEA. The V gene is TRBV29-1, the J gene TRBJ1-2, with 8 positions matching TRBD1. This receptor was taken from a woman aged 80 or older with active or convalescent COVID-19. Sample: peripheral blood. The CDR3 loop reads CSVEAGQGYGYTF. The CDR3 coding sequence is TGCAGCGTTGAAGCTGGACAGGGCTATGGCTACACCTTC. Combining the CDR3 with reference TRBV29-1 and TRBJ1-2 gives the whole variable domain SAVISQKPSRDICQRGTSLTIQCQVDSQVTMMFWYRQQPGQSLTLIATANQGSEATYESGFVIDKFPISRPNLTFSTLTVSNMSPEDSSIYLCSVEAGQGYGYTFGSGTRLTVV.